This is a list of T cell receptor beta chains from one sample in a study of blood T cell repertoires in COVID-19. Sequenced by immunoSEQ multiplex PCR; TCRdb stores in-frame clones only, minus some. This sample yields about 230,000 clones, of which 83% are seen a single time; roughly 8.7% belongs to the top ten. The specimen sequenced was peripheral blood. These receptors originate from a man between 35 and 55 years old with active or convalescent COVID-19. The CDR3 runs from the conserved cysteine through the conserved F or W. D genes are given only for firm matches. Clone sizes are given selectively: once, few, many, or a class where the clone is expanded.

J: TRBJ2-7
size: -
V: TRBV4-1
D: -
DNA: TGCGCCAGCAGCCAAGGCCCCCGGGGGTCCTACGAGCAGTACTTC
CDR3: CASSQGPRGSYEQYF

J: TRBJ2-5
size: -
V: TRBV9
D: -
DNA: TGTGCCAGCAGCGTAGAGGAGGGATCGGAGACCCAGTACTTC
CDR3: CASSVEEGSETQYF

J: TRBJ2-5
size: -
V: TRBV11-1
D: -
DNA: TGTGCCAGCAGCAGTACTGGGACCCAGTACTTC
CDR3: CASSSTGTQYF

J: TRBJ2-2
size: -
V: TRBV4-3
D: -
DNA: TGCGCCAGCAGCCAAGATTTGCTAAGCAGGGGAGCGTCGGCCGGGGAGCTGTTTTTT
CDR3: CASSQDLLSRGASAGELFF

J: TRBJ1-6
size: few
V: TRBV7-8
D: TRBD1
DNA: TGTGCCAGCAGCTTAGTTGGGGGGACAGGGGGCGCTTCACCCCTCCACTTT
CDR3: CASSLVGGTGGASPLHF

J: TRBJ2-2
size: -
V: TRBV29-1
D: TRBD2
DNA: TGCAGCGTGGTACTAGCGGGAGTGGTATGGAACACCGGGGAGCTGTTTTTT
CDR3: CSVVLAGVVWNTGELFF

J: TRBJ1-5
size: -
V: TRBV19
D: -
DNA: TGTGCCAGTAGCCCTTCGGACAGCGGGGGACAGCCCCAGCATTTT
CDR3: CASSPSDSGGQPQHF

J: TRBJ1-1
size: -
V: TRBV12-3/TRBV12-4
D: -
DNA: TGTGCCAGCAGTTTGCAATCAAGGGGGGAAGCTTTCTTT
CDR3: CASSLQSRGEAFF

J: TRBJ2-2
size: -
V: TRBV12-3/TRBV12-4
D: -
DNA: TGTGCCAGCACCCGAAGGGGGACCGGGGAGCTGTTTTTT
CDR3: CASTRRGTGELFF

J: TRBJ1-6
size: -
V: TRBV7-9
D: -
DNA: TGTGCCAGCAGCTTAAAGGGACAAGGTTCACCCCTCCACTTT
CDR3: CASSLKGQGSPLHF

J: TRBJ2-1
size: -
V: TRBV18
D: -
DNA: TGTGCCAGCTCACCAAGGGACTCCGGTGAGCAGTTCTTC
CDR3: CASSPRDSGEQFF

J: TRBJ1-2
size: -
V: TRBV30
D: -
DNA: TGTGCCTGGGACATCGGGGGGTGGAGCAGTTACTTC
CDR3: CAWDIGGWSSYF

J: TRBJ1-1
size: few
V: TRBV7-9
D: TRBD1
DNA: TGTGCCAGCAGCCTTGACAGGGGCACTGAAGCTTTCTTT
CDR3: CASSLDRGTEAFF

J: TRBJ1-5
size: -
V: TRBV6-5
D: -
DNA: TGTGCCAGCTGTCCTTCAGGGGATCAGCCCCAGCATTTT
CDR3: CASCPSGDQPQHF

J: TRBJ1-6
size: -
V: TRBV10-1
D: -
DNA: TGCGCCAGCAGTGAGTCGGGTCGGGCACCCCTCCACTTT
CDR3: CASSESGRAPLHF

J: TRBJ2-3
size: -
V: TRBV24-1
D: TRBD2
DNA: TGTGCCACCAGTCGGGTAGCGGGGGGTTCCACAGATACGCAGTATTTT
CDR3: CATSRVAGGSTDTQYF

J: TRBJ1-1
size: -
V: TRBV19
D: TRBD1
DNA: TGTGCCAGTAGTATTCAAAACAGGGGGCCATTCTTT
CDR3: CASSIQNRGPFF

J: TRBJ1-1
size: -
V: TRBV3-1/TRBV3-2
D: -
DNA: TGTGCCAGCAGCCAAGAGGGGGCAGGGGTTGAAGCTTTCTTT
CDR3: CASSQEGAGVEAFF

J: TRBJ1-1
size: -
V: TRBV10-1
D: -
DNA: TGCGCCAGCAGTTGGCTACCAGGGGACACTGAAGCTTTCTTT
CDR3: CASSWLPGDTEAFF

J: TRBJ1-5
size: -
V: TRBV12-3/TRBV12-4
D: -
DNA: TGTGCCAGCAATATACTAGGGGGGCCCCAGCATTTT
CDR3: CASNILGGPQHF

J: TRBJ2-3
size: -
V: TRBV7-8
D: TRBD1
DNA: TGTGCCAGCAGCAAAACAGGGGAACGGACAGATACGCAGTATTTT
CDR3: CASSKTGERTDTQYF

J: TRBJ2-1
size: -
V: TRBV7-8
D: -
DNA: TGTGCCAGCAGCTTACCCGGGGGGCTTTACAATGAGCAGTTCTTC
CDR3: CASSLPGGLYNEQFF

J: TRBJ1-1
size: -
V: TRBV2
D: TRBD1
DNA: TGTGCCAGCAGTGAGTCGTTACAGGGGCTAAGAGAAGCTTTCTTT
CDR3: CASSESLQGLREAFF

J: TRBJ2-1
size: -
V: TRBV2
D: TRBD2
DNA: TGTGCCAGTCAACTGGGAGGGGCGGGTGAGCAGTTCTTC
CDR3: CASQLGGAGEQFF

J: TRBJ1-1
size: -
V: TRBV29-1
D: TRBD1
DNA: TGCAGCGTTTACGGGACAGGGGACACTGAAGCTTTCTTT
CDR3: CSVYGTGDTEAFF

J: TRBJ1-2
size: -
V: TRBV5-5
D: TRBD1
DNA: TGTGCCAGCAGCTTGCGACAGGGGGCCTTCGCTAACTATGGCTACACCTTC
CDR3: CASSLRQGAFANYGYTF

J: TRBJ1-5
size: few
V: TRBV5-1
D: TRBD1
DNA: TGCGCCAGCAGCATAACGGGACAGGCCAATCAGCCCCAGCATTTT
CDR3: CASSITGQANQPQHF

J: TRBJ2-2
size: -
V: TRBV5-1
D: -
DNA: TGCGCCAGCAGCTTGTCGGAGCAGGGGAACACCGGGGAGCTGTTTTTT
CDR3: CASSLSEQGNTGELFF

J: TRBJ1-3
size: -
V: TRBV5-1
D: -
DNA: TGCGCCAGCAGCTTGGGGGGAGTACTCGGAAACACCATATATTTT
CDR3: CASSLGGVLGNTIYF

J: TRBJ1-6
size: few
V: TRBV7-9
D: -
DNA: TGTGCCAGCAGCTTAGAATGGGACACGACGGCGGATTCACCCCTCCACTTT
CDR3: CASSLEWDTTADSPLHF

J: TRBJ1-1
size: -
V: TRBV6-5
D: -
DNA: TGTGCCAGCAGTTATGGGACTCGGGGCACTGAAGCTTTCTTT
CDR3: CASSYGTRGTEAFF

J: TRBJ2-5
size: few
V: TRBV29-1
D: -
DNA: TGCAGCGTCACGATCGAAAGCGAAGAGACCCAGTACTTC
CDR3: CSVTIESEETQYF

J: TRBJ2-3
size: -
V: TRBV11-2
D: TRBD2
DNA: TGTGCCAGCAGTCCCCTAGCGGGGGGAAGCACAGATACGCAGTATTTT
CDR3: CASSPLAGGSTDTQYF

J: TRBJ2-4
size: few
V: TRBV3-1/TRBV3-2
D: -
DNA: TGTGCCAGCAGCCAAAATAGCGGATTAGCCAAAAACATTCAGTACTTC
CDR3: CASSQNSGLAKNIQYF

J: TRBJ1-2
size: -
V: TRBV2
D: -
DNA: TGTGCCAGCATATTTACAGGGAACTATGGCTACACCTTC
CDR3: CASIFTGNYGYTF

J: TRBJ2-3
size: -
V: TRBV30
D: TRBD1
DNA: TGTGCCTGGAGTGTAGAGACAGGGGGCACCGATACGCAGTATTTT
CDR3: CAWSVETGGTDTQYF

J: TRBJ2-5
size: -
V: TRBV5-1
D: TRBD2
DNA: TGCGCCAGCAGCTACCCAAGCGGGGGGGGAAGACAAGAGACCCAGTACTTC
CDR3: CASSYPSGGGRQETQYF